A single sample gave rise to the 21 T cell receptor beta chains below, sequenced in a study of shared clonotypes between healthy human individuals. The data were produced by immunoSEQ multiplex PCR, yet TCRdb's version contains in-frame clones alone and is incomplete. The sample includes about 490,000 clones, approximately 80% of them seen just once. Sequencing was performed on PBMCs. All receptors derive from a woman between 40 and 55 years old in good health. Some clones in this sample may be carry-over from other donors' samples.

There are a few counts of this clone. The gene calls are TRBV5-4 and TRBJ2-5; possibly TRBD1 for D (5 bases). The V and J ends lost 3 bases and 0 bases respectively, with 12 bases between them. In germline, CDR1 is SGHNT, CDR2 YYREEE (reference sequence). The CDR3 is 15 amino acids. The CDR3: CASSSLTANQETQYF. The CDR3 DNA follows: TGTGCCAGCAGCTCTTTGACAGCTAACCAAGAGACCCAGTACTTC. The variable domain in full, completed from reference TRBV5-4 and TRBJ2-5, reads ETGVTQSPTHLIKTRGQQVTLRCSSQSGHNTVSWYQQALGQGPQFIFQYYREEENGRGNFPPRFSGLQFPNYSSELNVNALELDDSALYLCASSSLTANQETQYFGPGTRLLVL.

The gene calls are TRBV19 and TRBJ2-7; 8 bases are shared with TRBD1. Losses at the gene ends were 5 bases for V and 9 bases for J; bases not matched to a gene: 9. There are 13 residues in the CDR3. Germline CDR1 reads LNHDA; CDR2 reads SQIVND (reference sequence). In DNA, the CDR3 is TGTGCCAGTAGTGAGGCGGTGACAGGGGCGCAGTACTTC. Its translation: CASSEAVTGAQYF.

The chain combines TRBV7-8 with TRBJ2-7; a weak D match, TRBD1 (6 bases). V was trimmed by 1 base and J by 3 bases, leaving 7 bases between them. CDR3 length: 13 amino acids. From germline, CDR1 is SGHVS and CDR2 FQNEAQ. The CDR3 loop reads CASSLGGRYEQYF. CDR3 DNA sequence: TGTGCCAGCAGCTTAGGGGGGCGCTACGAGCAGTACTTC.

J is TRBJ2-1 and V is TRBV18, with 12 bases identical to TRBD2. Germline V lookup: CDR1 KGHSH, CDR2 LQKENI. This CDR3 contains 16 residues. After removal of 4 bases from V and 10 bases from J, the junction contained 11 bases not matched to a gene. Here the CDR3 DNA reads TGTGCCAGCTCACACGAGACTAGCGGGAGTAGCGGGGAGCAGTTCTTC. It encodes CASSHETSGSSGEQFF.

CDR3 bases: TGTGCCAGCAGGGACTACAATGAGCAGTTCTTC. This translates into CASRDYNEQFF. This chain joins TRBV27 and TRBJ2-1; no reliable D call. Per the germline V gene, CDR1 is MNHEY and CDR2 is SMNVEV (reference sequence). The CDR3 loop spans 11 amino acids. Trimming pared 6 bases from V and 3 bases from J, leaving 3 bases between.

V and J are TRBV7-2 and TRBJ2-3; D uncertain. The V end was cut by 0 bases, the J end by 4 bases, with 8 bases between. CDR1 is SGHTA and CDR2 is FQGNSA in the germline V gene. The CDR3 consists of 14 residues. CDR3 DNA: TGTGCCAGCAGCTTAGCATGGCTAGCAGATACGCAGTATTTT. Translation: CASSLAWLADTQYF.

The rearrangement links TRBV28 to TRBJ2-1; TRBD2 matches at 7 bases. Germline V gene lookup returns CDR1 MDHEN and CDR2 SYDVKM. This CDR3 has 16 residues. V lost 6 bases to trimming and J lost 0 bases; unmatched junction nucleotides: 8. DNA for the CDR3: TGTGCCAGCAGGGACGACCTAGCGGCCTCCTACAATGAGCAGTTCTTC. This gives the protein CASRDDLAASYNEQFF.

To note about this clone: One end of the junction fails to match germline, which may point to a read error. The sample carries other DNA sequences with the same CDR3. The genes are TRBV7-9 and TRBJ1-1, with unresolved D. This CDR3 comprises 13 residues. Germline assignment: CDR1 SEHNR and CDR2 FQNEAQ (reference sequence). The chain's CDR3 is CASSLSYNTEAFF. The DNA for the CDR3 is TGTGCCAGCAGCTTAAGCTATAACACCGAAGCTTTCTTT.

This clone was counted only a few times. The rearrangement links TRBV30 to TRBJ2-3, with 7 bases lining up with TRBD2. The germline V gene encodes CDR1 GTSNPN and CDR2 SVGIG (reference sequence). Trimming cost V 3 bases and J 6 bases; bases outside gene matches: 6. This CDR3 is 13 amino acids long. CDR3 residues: CAWSPGLGDTQYF. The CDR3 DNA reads TGTGCCTGGAGCCCCGGACTAGGCGATACGCAGTATTTT.

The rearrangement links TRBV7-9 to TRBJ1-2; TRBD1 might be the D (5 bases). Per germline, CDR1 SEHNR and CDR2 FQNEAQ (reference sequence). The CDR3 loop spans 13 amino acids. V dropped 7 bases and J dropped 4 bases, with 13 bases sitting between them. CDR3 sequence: CASTPGGSYGYTF. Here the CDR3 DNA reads TGTGCCAGCACCCCTGGGGGGAGCTATGGCTACACCTTC.

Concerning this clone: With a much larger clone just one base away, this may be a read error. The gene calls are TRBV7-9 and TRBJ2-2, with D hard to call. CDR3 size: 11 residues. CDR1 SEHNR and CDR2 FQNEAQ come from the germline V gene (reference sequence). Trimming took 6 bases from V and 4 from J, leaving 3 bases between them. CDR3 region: CASSSTGELFF. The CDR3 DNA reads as TGTGCCAGCAGTTCCACCGGGGAGCTGTTTTTT.

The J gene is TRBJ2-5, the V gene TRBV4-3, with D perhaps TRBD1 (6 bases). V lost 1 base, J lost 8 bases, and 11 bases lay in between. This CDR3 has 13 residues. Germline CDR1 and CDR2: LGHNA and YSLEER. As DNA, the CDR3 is TGCGCCAGCAGCCAAGCAGGGGTGGAAACCCAGTACTTC. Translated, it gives CASSQAGVETQYF.

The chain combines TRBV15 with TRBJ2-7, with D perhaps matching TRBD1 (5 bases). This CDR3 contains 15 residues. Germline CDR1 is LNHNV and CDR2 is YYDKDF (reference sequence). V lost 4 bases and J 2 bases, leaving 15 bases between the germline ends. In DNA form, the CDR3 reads TGTGCCACCAGCATGAACTCAGGGTCCCCCTACGAGCAGTACTTC. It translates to CATSMNSGSPYEQYF.

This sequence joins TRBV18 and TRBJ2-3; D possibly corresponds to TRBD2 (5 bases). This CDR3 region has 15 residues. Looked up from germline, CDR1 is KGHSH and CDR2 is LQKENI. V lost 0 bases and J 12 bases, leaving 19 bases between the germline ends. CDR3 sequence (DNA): TGTGCCAGCTCACCACCTTCCAGCGGAGGATCAATACAGTATTTT. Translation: CASSPPSSGGSIQYF. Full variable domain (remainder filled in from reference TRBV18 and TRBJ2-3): NAGVMQNPRHLVRRRGQEARLRCSPMKGHSHVYWYRQLPEEGLKFMVYLQKENIIDESGMPKERFSAEFPKEGPSILRIQQVVRGDSAAYFCASSPPSSGGSIQYFGPGTRLTVL.

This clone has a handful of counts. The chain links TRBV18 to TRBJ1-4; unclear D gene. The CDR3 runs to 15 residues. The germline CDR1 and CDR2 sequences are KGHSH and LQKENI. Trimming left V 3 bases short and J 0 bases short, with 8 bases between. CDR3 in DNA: TGTGCCAGCTCACCTCCGGGCGCAACTAATGAAAAACTGTTTTTT. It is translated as CASSPPGATNEKLFF.

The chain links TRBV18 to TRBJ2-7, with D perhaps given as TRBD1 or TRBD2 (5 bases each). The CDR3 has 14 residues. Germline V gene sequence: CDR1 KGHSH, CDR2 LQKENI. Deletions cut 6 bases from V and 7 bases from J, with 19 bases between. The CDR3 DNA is TGTGCCAGCTCCAGCAGAGGGGAGCCTAGAGAGCAGTACTTC. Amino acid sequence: CASSSRGEPREQYF.

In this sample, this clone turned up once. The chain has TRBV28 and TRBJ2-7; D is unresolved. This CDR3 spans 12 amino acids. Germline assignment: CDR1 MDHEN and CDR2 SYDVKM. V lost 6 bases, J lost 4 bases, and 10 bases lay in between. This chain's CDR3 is CASSYTPYEQYF. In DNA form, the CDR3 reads TGTGCCAGCAGCTATACACCGTACGAGCAGTACTTC.

The CDR3 protein is CASSLAGTTGELFF. DNA for the CDR3: TGTGCCAGCAGTTTAGCCGGGACGACCGGGGAGCTGTTTTTT. The chain combines TRBV27 with TRBJ2-2; D could derive from TRBD1 or TRBD2 (5 bases each). The CDR3 is 14 residues long. The V gene's germline CDR1 is MNHEY and CDR2 SMNVEV (reference sequence). The V end lost 2 bases, the J end lost 5 bases, and 9 bases lay between the germline ends.

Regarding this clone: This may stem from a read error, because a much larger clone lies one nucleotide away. The CDR3 loop is CASSEVPSYQETQYF. For the CDR3, the DNA is TGTGCCAGCAGTGAAGTTCCGTCCTACCAAGAGACCCAGTACTTC. V and J are TRBV6-1 and TRBJ2-5; no definite D call. Between the trimmed V and J ends, which lost 1 base and 0 bases, there was a span of 9 bases. The CDR3 has 15 amino acids. The V gene's germline CDR1 is MNHNS and CDR2 SASEGT.

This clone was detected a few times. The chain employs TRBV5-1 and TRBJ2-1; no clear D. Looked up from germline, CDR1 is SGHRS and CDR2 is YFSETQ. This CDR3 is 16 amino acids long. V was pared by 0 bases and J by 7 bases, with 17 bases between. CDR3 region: CASSLEVWVPLNEQFF. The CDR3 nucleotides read TGCGCCAGCAGCTTGGAGGTATGGGTACCCTTGAATGAGCAGTTCTTC. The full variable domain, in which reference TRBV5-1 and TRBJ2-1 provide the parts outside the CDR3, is KAGVTQTPRYLIKTRGQQVTLSCSPISGHRSVSWYQQTPGQGLQFLFEYFSETQRNKGNFPGRFSGRQFSNSRSEMNVSTLELGDSALYLCASSLEVWVPLNEQFFGPGTRLTVL.

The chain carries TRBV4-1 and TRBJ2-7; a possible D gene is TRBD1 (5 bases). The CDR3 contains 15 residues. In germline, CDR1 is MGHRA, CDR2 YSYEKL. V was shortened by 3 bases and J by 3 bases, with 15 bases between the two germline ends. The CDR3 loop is CASSHNSLTVYEQYF. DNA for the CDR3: TGCGCCAGCAGCCATAACAGTCTGACAGTCTACGAGCAGTACTTC.